The present TCR beta chain was sequenced within a study of PD-L1 blockade in urothelial cancer. The wider study: In terms of prior chemotherapy, patients had received 0 to 3 regimens. Peripheral blood specimens exhibited a median yield of roughly 140,000 T cells.

The CDR3 runs 12 residues. CDR1 GTSNPN and CDR2 SVGIG come from the germline V gene (reference sequence). Deletions cut 1 base from V and 2 bases from J, with 6 bases between. Time point denoted: peripheral blood 6 weeks after treatment start. Only in-frame clones appear in the TCRdb table, and some are missing; sequencing was by immunoSEQ multiplex PCR. In the table there are 60,000 to 80,000 clones, almost 90% of which are singletons. The gene calls are TRBV30 and TRBJ2-7; weak D call: TRBD2 (5 bases). The source of this sequence is a man in his sixties with urothelial cancer. The sequencing here drew on PBMCs, taken around atezolizumab (anti-PD-L1) treatment. Written as DNA, the CDR3 is TGTGCCTGGAGTGCGGGGACCTACGAGCAGTACTTC. It is translated as CAWSAGTYEQYF.